Reported below is one TCR beta chain. Its antigen is as yet unknown. Patients sequenced had flow cytometry evidence of CD8+CD57+ cell expansion. A severe acquired aplastic anemia diagnosis applied to all patients. Patient blood was sampled before any therapy had been received. The data originate from a study of CD8+CD57+ T cells in acquired aplastic anemia. In the study overall: Across the sorted CD4+ and CD8+ cells, DNA amounts averaged about 3 ug.

V shed 3 bases and J shed 1 base, with 14 bases lying between them. The CDR3 length is 16 residues. The template for TCR beta VDJ and CDR3 sequence profiling was genomic DNA. MiXCR, run by TCRdb on the reads, gives a single entry per CDR3 protein. The sample records approximately 250,000 distinct CDR3 sequences, approximately 82% being singletons. Study-level points and caveats: Patients versus controls showed no significant CD8+ Simpson's diversity difference.

The rearrangement links TRBV12-3 or TRBV12-4 to TRBJ2-3, with a tentative D call TRBD2 (5 bases). The sample comprised sorted CD4+, CD8+, or CD8+CD57+ T cells (not recorded which) from PBMCs. The sequence came from a human donor with aplastic anemia. The CDR3 region has the DNA TGTGCCAGCAGTTTTGCCTCGGGAAAGGGCACAGATACGCAGTATTTT. Translated: CASSFASGKGTDTQYF.